Each of the 2 T cell receptor beta chains below was sequenced from the same sample in a study of vaccination and CD4 T cells after COVID-19. Treatment noted: roughly 10-day PBMC culture with coronavirus spike peptide pools or control peptides (ViraFEST assay). Their specific antigens are unknown. Cultured CD4+ T cell DNA was sequenced using the Oncomine TCR Beta short-read assay. TCRdb processed the PCR reads anew with MiXCR; each CDR3 protein has one entry. This sample has 16,000 or so distinct CDR3 sequences, with approximately 45% found just once. Source: CD4+ T cells from blood, cultured in vitro, taken after SARS-CoV-2 vaccination. The receptor set was obtained from a human donor who had recovered from COVID-19.

Remarks on this clonotype: At one end the junction does not follow the germline gene, possibly because of a read error. The J gene is TRBJ2-7, the V gene TRBV7-2; 9 positions match TRBD2. The CDR3 has 18 residues. The germline V gene has CDR1 SGHTA and CDR2 FQGNSA. CDR3 coding DNA: TGCGCCAGCAGCCAAGATCTAGCGGGACTCCTCCTTACCTACGAGCAGTACTTC. This translates into CASSQDLAGLLLTYEQYF.

This sequence joins TRBV6-5 and TRBJ2-5; 9 positions match TRBD2. The germline CDR1 and CDR2 sequences are MNHEY and SVGAGI. V lost 0 bases and J lost 4; bases outside the gene matches: 0. CDR3 length: 14 amino acids. The CDR3 loop is CASSYSSGRETQYF. CDR3 nucleotides: TGTGCCAGCAGTTACTCTAGCGGGAGAGAGACCCAGTACTTC.